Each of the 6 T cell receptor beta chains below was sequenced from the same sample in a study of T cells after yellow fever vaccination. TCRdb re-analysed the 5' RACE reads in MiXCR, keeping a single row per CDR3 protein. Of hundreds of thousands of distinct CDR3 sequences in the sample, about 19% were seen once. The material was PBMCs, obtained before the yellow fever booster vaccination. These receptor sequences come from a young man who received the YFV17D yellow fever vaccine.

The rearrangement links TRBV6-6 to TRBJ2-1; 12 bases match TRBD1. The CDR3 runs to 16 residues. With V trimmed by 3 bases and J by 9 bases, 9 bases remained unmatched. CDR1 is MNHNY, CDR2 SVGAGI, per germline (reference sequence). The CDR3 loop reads CASSYSGTGGAGEQFF. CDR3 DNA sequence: TGTGCCAGCAGTTATTCCGGGACAGGGGGCGCGGGTGAGCAGTTCTTC.

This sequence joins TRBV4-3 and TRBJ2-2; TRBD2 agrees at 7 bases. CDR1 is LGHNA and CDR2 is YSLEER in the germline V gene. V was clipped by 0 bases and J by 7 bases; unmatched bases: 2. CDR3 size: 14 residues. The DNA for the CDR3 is TGCGCCAGCAGCCAAGAGTGGGGGGGCGGGGAGCTGTTTTTT. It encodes CASSQEWGGGELFF.

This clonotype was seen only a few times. The CDR3 loop reads CASSRTRRPETQYF. CDR3 in DNA: TGTGCCAGCAGCCGGACTAGACGCCCAGAGACCCAGTACTTC. V usage is TRBV7-9 and J usage is TRBJ2-5, with 7 positions matching TRBD2. CDR1 is SEHNR and CDR2 is FQNEAQ in the germline V gene (reference sequence). V was pared by 5 bases and J by 4 bases, with 7 bases of the junction left unmatched. The CDR3 extends over 14 amino acids.

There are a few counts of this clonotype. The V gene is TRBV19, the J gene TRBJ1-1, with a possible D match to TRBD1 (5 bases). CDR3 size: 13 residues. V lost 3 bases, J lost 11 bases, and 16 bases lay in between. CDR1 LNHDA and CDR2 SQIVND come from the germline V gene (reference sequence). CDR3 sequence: CASSIFREGSAFF. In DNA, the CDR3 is TGTGCCAGTAGTATTTTCAGGGAGGGGAGTGCTTTCTTT.

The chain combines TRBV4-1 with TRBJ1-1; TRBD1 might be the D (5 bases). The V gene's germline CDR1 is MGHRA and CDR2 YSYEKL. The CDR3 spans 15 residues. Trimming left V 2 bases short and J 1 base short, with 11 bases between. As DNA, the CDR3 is TGCGCCAGCAGCCAACGGTGGGACCCGAACACTGAAGCTTTCTTT. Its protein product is CASSQRWDPNTEAFF.

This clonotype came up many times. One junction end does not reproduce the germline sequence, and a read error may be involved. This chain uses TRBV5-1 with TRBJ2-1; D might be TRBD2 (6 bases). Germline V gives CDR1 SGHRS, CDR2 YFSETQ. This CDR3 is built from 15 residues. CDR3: CASSLGAGKSPALSF. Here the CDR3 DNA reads TGCGCCAGCAGCTTGGGCGCGGGAAAATCCCCAGCCCTAAGCTTC.